This T cell receptor (beta chain) was observed in a study of T-cell memory formation after mild COVID-19. Germline lookup yields CDR1 MNHEY and CDR2 SVGEGT. The CDR3 contains 13 residues. V lost 10 bases, J lost 8 bases, and 18 bases lay in between. This clonotype was seen a single time. One entry per CDR3 protein, called by TCRdb with MiXCR from the 5' RACE reads. The sample consists of roughly 550,000 distinct CDR3 sequences, roughly 20% of them appearing once. The receptor was isolated from an adult woman who had mild COVID-19 (a few samples of this study predate the infection). Cell type and time point are not known. This rearrangement joins TRBV6-2 or TRBV6-3 to TRBJ2-1, with D possibly matching TRBD1 (5 bases). Specimen: PBMCs or a T cell subset sorted from them (not recorded which). The CDR3 loop is CATVGAGFDEQFF. In nucleotides, the CDR3 is TGTGCCACTGTAGGGGCAGGGTTCGATGAGCAGTTCTTC.